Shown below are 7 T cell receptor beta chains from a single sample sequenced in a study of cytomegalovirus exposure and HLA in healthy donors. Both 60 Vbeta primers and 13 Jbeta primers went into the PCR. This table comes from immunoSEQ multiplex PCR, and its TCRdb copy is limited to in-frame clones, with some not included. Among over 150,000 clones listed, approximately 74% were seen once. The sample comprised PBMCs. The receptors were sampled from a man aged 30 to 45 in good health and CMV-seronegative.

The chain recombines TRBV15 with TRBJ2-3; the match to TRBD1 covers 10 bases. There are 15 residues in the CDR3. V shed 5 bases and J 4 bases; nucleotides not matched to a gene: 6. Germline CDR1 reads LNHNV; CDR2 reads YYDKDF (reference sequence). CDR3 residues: CATSARDRGPDTQYF. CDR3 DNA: TGTGCCACCAGCGCCCGGGACAGGGGCCCAGATACGCAGTATTTT.

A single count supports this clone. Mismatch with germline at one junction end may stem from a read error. In nucleotides, the CDR3 is TGTGCTAGCAGTCAAAGACAGGGCGCGCTGGAGACCCAGTACTTC. The encoded protein is CASSQRQGALETQYF. The chain couples TRBV7-7 to TRBJ2-5, with 7 bases aligning to TRBD1. Germline CDR1 and CDR2: SSHAT and FNYEAQ (reference sequence). CDR3 length: 15 amino acids.

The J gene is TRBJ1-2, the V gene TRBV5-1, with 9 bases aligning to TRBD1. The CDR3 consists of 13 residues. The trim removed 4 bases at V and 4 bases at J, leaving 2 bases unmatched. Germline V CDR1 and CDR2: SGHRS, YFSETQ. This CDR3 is CASSPDRGYGYTF. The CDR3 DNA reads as TGCGCCAGCAGCCCGGACAGGGGCTATGGCTACACCTTC.

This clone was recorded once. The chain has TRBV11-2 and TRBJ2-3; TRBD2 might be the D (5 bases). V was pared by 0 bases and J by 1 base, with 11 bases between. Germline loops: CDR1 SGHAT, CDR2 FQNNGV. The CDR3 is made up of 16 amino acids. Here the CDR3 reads CASSLDEGSGTDTQYF. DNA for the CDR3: TGTGCCAGCAGCTTAGACGAGGGCTCGGGCACAGATACGCAGTATTTT.

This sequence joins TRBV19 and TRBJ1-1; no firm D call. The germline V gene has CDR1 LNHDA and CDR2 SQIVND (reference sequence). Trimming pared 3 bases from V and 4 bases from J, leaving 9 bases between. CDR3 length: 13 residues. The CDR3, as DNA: TGTGCCAGTAGTATGGGAGTCCTCACTGAAGCTTTCTTT. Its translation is CASSMGVLTEAFF. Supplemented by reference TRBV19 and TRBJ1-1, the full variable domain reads DGGITQSPKYLFRKEGQNVTLSCEQNLNHDAMYWYRQDPGQGLRLIYYSQIVNDFQKGDIAEGYSVSREKKESFPLTVTSAQKNPTAFYLCASSMGVLTEAFFGQGTRLTVV.

CDR3 DNA: TGTGCCAGCTGCGACGGGACACTTAGCAATCAGCCCCAGCATTTT. Translation: CASCDGTLSNQPQHF. V usage is TRBV6-6 and J usage is TRBJ1-5, with D tentatively TRBD1 (6 bases). This CDR3 region has 15 residues. The V end was cut by 8 bases, the J end by 0 bases, with 14 bases between. CDR1 is MNHNY and CDR2 is SVGAGI in the germline V gene (reference sequence).

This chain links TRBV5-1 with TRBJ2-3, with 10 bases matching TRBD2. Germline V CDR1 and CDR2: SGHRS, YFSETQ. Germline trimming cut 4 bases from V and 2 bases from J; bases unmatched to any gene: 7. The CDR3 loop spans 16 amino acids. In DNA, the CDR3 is TGCGCCAGCAGCGCCTCTAGCGGGGGCAACACAGATACGCAGTATTTT. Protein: CASSASSGGNTDTQYF.